This TCR beta chain was sequenced during a study of PD-L1 blockade in urothelial cancer. Turning to the study itself: Patients arrived having already received 0 to 3 prior chemotherapy regimens.

V shed 4 bases and J 3 bases; nucleotides not matched to a gene: 1. The CDR3 contains 13 residues. The germline V gene encodes CDR1 MGHRA and CDR2 YSYEKL. As for time point: pretreatment peripheral blood. Patients' urothelial carcinoma was locally advanced or metastatic. As to this clone: Its cognate antigen is unknown.

Study-wide findings and caveats: Durable-benefit cases showed more tumor-associated blood clone expansion at 3 weeks.

Generated by immunoSEQ multiplex PCR, the TCRdb table keeps only in-frame clones and is missing some. This table holds about 56,000 clones, over 75% found once. The gene calls are TRBV4-1 and TRBJ2-7; the match to TRBD1 covers 9 bases. Sequenced here: PBMCs, sampled around atezolizumab (anti-PD-L1) treatment. The sequence came from a man between 65 and 85 years old with urothelial cancer. The CDR3 loop is CASSRQGGYEQYF. In nucleotides, the CDR3 is TGCGCCAGCAGCCGACAGGGGGGCTACGAGCAGTACTTC.